The 28 T cell receptor beta chains given below trace back to one sample, sequenced in a study of shared clonotypes between healthy human individuals. The assay was immunoSEQ multiplex PCR, and TCRdb's table has in-frame clones only and misses some. Of approximately 470,000 clones listed, over 70% are singletons. Input material: PBMCs. These receptors all stem from a woman in her thirties or forties in good health. Some clones in this sample may be carry-over from other donors' samples.

This clone occurred a few times. The chain employs TRBV19 and TRBJ2-2; the D is unclear. This CDR3 has 14 residues. V was trimmed by 1 base and J by 3 bases, leaving 6 bases between them. Germline V lookup: CDR1 LNHDA, CDR2 SQIVND (reference sequence). The CDR3 DNA follows: TGTGCCAGTAGTATAGCCAAGGACACCGGGGAGCTGTTTTTT. Its protein is CASSIAKDTGELFF.

This chain uses TRBV30 with TRBJ2-7, with unresolved D. The CDR3 is 15 residues long. Germline CDR1 and CDR2: GTSNPN and SVGIG (reference sequence). Between the trimmed V and J ends, which lost 1 base and 2 bases, there was a span of 15 bases. Written as DNA, the CDR3 is TGTGCCTGGAGTGGTGTCAGAGATAAAGCCTACGAGCAGTACTTC. The encoded protein is CAWSGVRDKAYEQYF. The full variable domain, rest sourced from reference TRBV30 and TRBJ2-7, is SQTIHQWPATLVQPVGSPLSLECTVEGTSNPNLYWYRQAAGRGLQLLFYSVGIGQISSEVPQNLSASRPQDRQFILSSKKLLLSDSGFYLCAWSGVRDKAYEQYFGPGTRLTVT.

V and J are TRBV19 and TRBJ2-5; D might be TRBD1 or TRBD2, each matching 5 bases. From germline, CDR1 is LNHDA and CDR2 SQIVND (reference sequence). This CDR3 comprises 14 residues. Trimming cost V 7 bases and J 2 bases, with 14 bases left between them. The CDR3 nucleotides are TGTGCCAGTAAGCGGACAACTACACAAGAGACCCAGTACTTC. This encodes CASKRTTTQETQYF.

The gene calls are TRBV5-1 and TRBJ2-1; TRBD2 matches at 14 bases. CDR3 length: 17 residues. With 3 bases clipped from V and 4 bases from J, the junction kept 6 bases outside the gene matches. Germline V CDR1 and CDR2: SGHRS, YFSETQ. The CDR3 DNA sequence: TGCGCCAGCAGCTCTGGACTAGCGGGAGGAGATTACAATGAGCAGTTCTTC. Protein sequence: CASSSGLAGGDYNEQFF.

Notes on this clone: Sequence at one end of the junction differs from germline and may be a read error. The gene calls are TRBV30 and TRBJ1-2, with D perhaps TRBD1 (6 bases). This CDR3 region has 11 residues. Germline CDR1 reads GTSNPN; CDR2 reads SVGIG (reference sequence). This CDR3 is CAWSVRGLFSF. CDR3 bases: TGTGCCTGGAGTGTCCGGGGGCTGTTTTCCTTC.

The V call is TRBV25-1, the J call TRBJ2-1, with 7 bases matching TRBD2. The CDR3 is 14 amino acids. Germline lookup yields CDR1 MGHDK and CDR2 SYGVNS. V gave up 1 base and J gave up 8 bases; unmatched junction bases: 5. CDR3 residues: CASSESGTTYEQFF. The CDR3, as DNA: TGTGCCAGCAGTGAATCAGGGACTACTTATGAGCAGTTCTTC. The whole variable domain, remainder taken from reference TRBV25-1 and TRBJ2-1, is EADIYQTPRYLVIGTGKKITLECSQTMGHDKMYWYQQDPGMELHLIHYSYGVNSTEKGDLSSESTVSRIRTEHFPLTLESARPSHTSQYLCASSESGTTYEQFFGPGTRLTVL.

Comment on this clone: A much larger clone differs from this one at a single base, so this may be a read error. The chain combines TRBV5-4 with TRBJ2-3, with 12 bases that match TRBD2. The germline V gene has CDR1 SGHNT and CDR2 YYREEE (reference sequence). Losses at the gene ends were 4 bases for V and 0 bases for J; bases not matched to a gene: 3. This CDR3 has 16 residues. The CDR3 here is CASSVGTSGSTDTQYF. In nucleotides, the CDR3 is TGTGCCAGCAGCGTTGGGACTAGCGGGAGCACAGATACGCAGTATTTT.

The rearrangement uses TRBV7-7 and TRBJ2-1, with 7 bases fitting TRBD2. The CDR3 has 13 residues. Unmatched junction bases numbered 8, after V lost 5 bases and J lost 10 bases. Germline values: CDR1 SSHAT, CDR2 FNYEAQ (reference sequence). CDR3 region: CASSQGAGLEQFF. The CDR3 region has the DNA TGTGCCAGCAGCCAGGGAGCGGGACTCGAGCAGTTCTTC. The full variable domain, with the rest looked up from reference TRBV7-7 and TRBJ2-1, is GAGVSQSPRYKVTKRGQDVTLRCDPISSHATLYWYQQALGQGPEFLTYFNYEAQPDKSGLPSDRFSAERPEGSISTLTIQRTEQRDSAMYRCASSQGAGLEQFFGPGTRLTVL.

This chain uses TRBV18 with TRBJ2-5; 8 bases map to TRBD2. Unmatched junction bases numbered 5, after V lost 3 bases and J lost 5 bases. The CDR3 contains 14 residues. Germline V gene sequence: CDR1 KGHSH, CDR2 LQKENI. CDR3 sequence: CASSPSGNGETQYF. CDR3 in DNA: TGTGCCAGCTCACCTAGCGGGAATGGGGAGACCCAGTACTTC.

This clone was seen a single time. The chain carries TRBV6-1 and TRBJ2-3; 7 bases match TRBD2. The junction had 4 bases not matched to a gene; V was cut back by 0 bases and J by 1 base. The CDR3 loop spans 16 amino acids. Germline V gene sequence: CDR1 MNHNS, CDR2 SASEGT. In nucleotides, the CDR3 is TGTGCCAGCAGTGAAGCGGGAGGGCCGGGCACAGATACGCAGTATTTT. Encoded protein: CASSEAGGPGTDTQYF.

The chain links TRBV28 to TRBJ1-2, with D possibly matching TRBD1 (6 bases). Deletions cut 3 bases from V and 6 bases from J, with 20 bases between. CDR3 length equals 16 residues. Germline lookup yields CDR1 MDHEN and CDR2 SYDVKM. The CDR3 here is CASSFRPGGGIDGYTF. The CDR3 coding sequence is TGTGCCAGCAGTTTCCGGCCGGGGGGCGGTATCGATGGCTACACCTTC.

The gene calls are TRBV7-9 and TRBJ2-2; TRBD2 aligns across 7 bases. The CDR3 contains 16 residues. Germline loops: CDR1 SEHNR, CDR2 FQNEAQ (reference sequence). J was trimmed by 1 base and V by 5 bases; bases with no gene match: 7. The CDR3, as DNA: TGTGCCAGCAGCCCCGGGAGCGGGGTGAACACCGGGGAGCTGTTTTTT. Protein sequence: CASSPGSGVNTGELFF.

This chain joins TRBV6-1 and TRBJ2-7; 7 bases fit TRBD1. Germline trimming cut 7 bases from V and 6 bases from J; bases unmatched to any gene: 9. The CDR3 is made up of 13 amino acids. CDR1 is MNHNS and CDR2 is SASEGT in the germline V gene. CDR3 coding DNA: TGTGCCAGCACCGGACGAAGGGACAGCGAGCAGTACTTC. Translating gives CASTGRRDSEQYF.

The chain recombines TRBV29-1 with TRBJ2-7; D may correspond to TRBD1 or TRBD2 (6 bases each). Per the germline V gene, CDR1 is SQVTM and CDR2 is ANQGSEA. Trimming removed 7 bases from V and 1 base from J, with 14 bases in between. CDR3 length equals 13 residues. The CDR3 DNA reads TGCAGCGCCGGAGGGGGTGATTCCTACGAGCAGTACTTC. Amino acids: CSAGGGDSYEQYF.

This rearrangement joins TRBV11-1 to TRBJ2-5; D is uncertain. CDR1 SGHAT and CDR2 FQDESV come from the germline V gene (reference sequence). Trimming shortened V by 5 bases and J by 2 bases, and 12 bases separated the two germline ends. The CDR3 length is 14 residues. CDR3 sequence reads: CASSATKIQETQYF. The CDR3 nucleotides are TGTGCCAGCAGCGCGACCAAAATACAAGAGACCCAGTACTTC. The entire variable domain, with the rest obtained from reference TRBV11-1 and TRBJ2-5, is as follows: EAEVAQSPRYKITEKSQAVAFWCDPISGHATLYWYRQILGQGPELLVQFQDESVVDDSQLPKDRFSAERLKGVDSTLKIQPAELGDSAMYLCASSATKIQETQYFGPGTRLLVL.

This clone appeared a single time. This probably arose from a read error, given a far larger clone one base away. Other DNA variants within this sample encode the same CDR3. CDR3 protein: CASSESTSAPYGYTF. In nucleotides, the CDR3 is TGCGCCAGCAGTGAGTCGACCAGCGCCCCATATGGCTACACCTTC. The genes are TRBV10-2 and TRBJ1-2; D not certain. The CDR3 loop spans 15 amino acids. CDR1 is WSHSY, CDR2 SAAADI, per germline. Between the trimmed V and J ends, which lost 0 bases and 5 bases, there was a span of 13 bases.

The J gene is TRBJ2-1, the V gene TRBV27; 9 nucleotides match TRBD1. The germline gives CDR1 MNHEY, CDR2 SMNVEV (reference sequence). V dropped 5 bases and J dropped 3; count of bases not matched to a gene: 5. There are 15 residues in the CDR3. CDR3 amino acids: CASSPRDRVYNEQFF. CDR3 in DNA: TGTGCCAGCAGTCCCCGGGACAGGGTCTACAATGAGCAGTTCTTC.

A note on this clone: One base separates it from a far larger clone, so it is likely a read error. The same CDR3 also results from other DNA sequences found in this sample. The genes are TRBV10-3 and TRBJ2-5; the match to TRBD2 covers 9 bases. The CDR3 loop spans 20 amino acids. J gave up 11 bases and V 2 bases, and 27 bases lay outside the gene matches. Per germline, CDR1 ENHRY and CDR2 SYGVKD. Written as DNA, the CDR3 is TGTGCCATCAGTGAGCCCGCGGGGGCGCGGGGGGGAGGGTACTCCTATGAGCAGTACTTC. Encoded protein: CAISEPAGARGGGYSYEQYF.

In its sample, this clone was seen many times. The chain recombines TRBV2 with TRBJ1-1; the D is unclear. CDR1 is SNHLY and CDR2 is FYNNEI in the germline V gene. V lost 3 bases, J lost 5 bases, and 7 bases lay in between. The CDR3 spans 12 residues. CDR3 nucleotides: TGTGCCAGCAGTGATTTTCTAACTGAAGCTTTCTTT. It codes for CASSDFLTEAFF.

The rearrangement joins TRBV15 to TRBJ2-7; 10 nucleotides match TRBD2. CDR1 is LNHNV, CDR2 YYDKDF, per germline (reference sequence). There are 16 residues in the CDR3. The V gene end was trimmed by 0 bases and the J gene end by 3 bases; junction bases not matched to a gene: 5. CDR3 bases: TGTGCCACCAGCAGAGATCCGGGACTAGCGAACTACGAGCAGTACTTC. This encodes CATSRDPGLANYEQYF.

The chain links TRBV6-6 to TRBJ2-7; possibly TRBD2 for D (6 bases). The CDR3 sequence is 14 residues long. Germline V gives CDR1 MNHNY, CDR2 SVGAGI (reference sequence). V was cut by 6 bases and J by 5 bases, with 17 bases left in between. DNA for the CDR3: TGTGCCAGCAGGACCAGCGGGTTTTCCCACGAGCAGTACTTC. Translating gives CASRTSGFSHEQYF.

The rearrangement uses TRBV21-1 and TRBJ1-4; TRBD1 reflects the table's D call only, with no check against the DNA. TRBV21-1 is a pseudogene segment. The CDR3 is 15 amino acids. CDR3 in DNA: TGTGCCAGCAGCTCCGGGGACAACTGTAATGAAAAACTGTTTTTT. Protein product: CASSSGDNCNEKLFF.

The J gene is TRBJ1-3, the V gene TRBV27; 10 bases are a match to TRBD1. The CDR3 loop spans 16 amino acids. V dropped 5 bases and J dropped 5; count of bases not matched to a gene: 9. Germline CDR1 and CDR2: MNHEY and SMNVEV (reference sequence). The CDR3 region has the DNA TGTGCCAGCAGTGCAAACCGGGACAGGGGTAGAAACACCATATATTTT. This codes for CASSANRDRGRNTIYF.

This clone appeared once. The V call is TRBV28, the J call TRBJ2-7, with D uncertain. CDR3 length: 14 amino acids. V was pared by 3 bases and J by 2 bases, with 11 bases between. CDR1 is MDHEN, CDR2 SYDVKM, per germline. CDR3 nucleotide sequence: TGTGCCAGCAGTTTTACTCTATCAACCTACGAGCAGTACTTC. It specifies CASSFTLSTYEQYF.

This clone was counted once. Only one base separates this from a far larger clonotype, so it likely reflects a read error. The gene calls are TRBV27 and TRBJ1-2; D is perhaps TRBD1 (6 bases). The CDR3 spans 13 residues. The germline gives CDR1 MNHEY, CDR2 SMNVEV (reference sequence). In nucleotides, the CDR3 is TGTGCCGGCAGTTATACAGGGAGCTATGGCTACACCTTC. Its translation: CAGSYTGSYGYTF.

The genes are TRBV7-2 and TRBJ1-2, with D perhaps TRBD1 (5 bases). CDR3 length equals 14 residues. Per the germline V gene, CDR1 is SGHTA and CDR2 is FQGNSA. Trimming took off 5 bases at V and 14 bases at J, with 24 bases between the two ends. The CDR3 region has the DNA TGTGCCAGCAGCCCCGGCTGGGGCGCAGGGCTAATTACCTTC. Protein product: CASSPGWGAGLITF.

In the case of this clone: The junction departs from the called germline gene at one end, perhaps through a read error. The same CDR3 can be traced to other DNA sequences in this sample. The gene calls are TRBV2 and TRBJ2-2, with 10 bases lining up with TRBD1. Germline lookup yields CDR1 SNHLY and CDR2 FYNNEI. The CDR3 is 16 amino acids. The CDR3 loop reads CASSGTGVGLTGELFF. The CDR3 bases are TGTGCCAGCTCCGGGACAGGGGTCGGCCTCACCGGAGAGCTGTTTTTT.

The V and J genes are TRBV28 and TRBJ1-3; D gene unclear. CDR3 length: 15 amino acids. In germline, CDR1 is MDHEN, CDR2 SYDVKM. V was trimmed by 5 bases and J by 2 bases, leaving 13 bases between them. The CDR3: CASSLVTYPGNTIYF. DNA for the CDR3: TGTGCCAGCAGTCTCGTGACCTACCCTGGAAACACCATATATTTT.